This TCR beta chain was sequenced for a study of Ad26.COV2.S vaccination and SARS-CoV-2 variants. As for the study in general: Donor allocation was to the COV1001 Ad26.COV2.S trial arm.

Turning to this clone: Its specificity is unknown.

Treatment reported: roughly 20 received Ad26.COV2.S at low or high dose, single or two shots; about five received placebo; per-sample allocation not given. The samples date from day 63 after the first vaccine or placebo injection. A Boston adult aged 18-55 years was the donor. Clones were sequenced by immunoSEQ multiplex PCR, and TCRdb holds only the in-frame ones, with some missing. The repertoire holds roughly 420,000 clones, approximately 89% seen once, with 2.5% to 3% in the top ten. Regarding the study as a whole: Across vaccine and placebo recipients, the breadth of non-spike TCRs was similar. Spike-specific CD8+ and CD4+ T cell responses reportedly showed substantial breadth after vaccination.

Specimen: peripheral blood, collected in a trial of Ad26.COV2.S vaccine versus placebo. This TCR was sampled from a person between 18 and 65 years old who received the Ad26.COV2.S COVID-19 vaccine or a placebo.

The CDR3 DNA reads as TGTGCCAGCAGCACCAGAGGGGGGGCCCCAGATACGCAGTATTTT. Protein: CASSTRGGAPDTQYF. V and J are TRBV11-3 and TRBJ2-3; possible D gene TRBD2, 7 bases. This CDR3 has 15 amino acids. Trimming removed 5 bases from V and 4 bases from J, with 16 bases in between. Germline loops: CDR1 SGHNT, CDR2 YENEEA.